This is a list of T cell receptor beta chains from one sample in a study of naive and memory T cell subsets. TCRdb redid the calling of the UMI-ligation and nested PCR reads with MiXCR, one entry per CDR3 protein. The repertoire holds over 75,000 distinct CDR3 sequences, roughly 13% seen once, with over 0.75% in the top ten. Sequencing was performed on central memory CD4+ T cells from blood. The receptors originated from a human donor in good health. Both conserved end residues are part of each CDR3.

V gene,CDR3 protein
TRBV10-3,CAISDKGLAEAQYF
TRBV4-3,CASSQEFPSGIEQFF
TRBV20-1,CSASETGGLGLLF
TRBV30,CAWSLRTGYINSPLHF
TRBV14,CASSQEARAGGGIQYF
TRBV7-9,CASSLTGEGNQPQHF
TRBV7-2,CASSQYETQYF
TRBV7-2,CASSQGFSGNTIYF
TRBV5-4,CASSRDLSSTDTQYF
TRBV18,CASSPKPEDRKHNSPLHF
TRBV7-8,CASSSSGTTYNEQFF
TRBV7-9,CASSLLGSYEQYF
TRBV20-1,CSAFSATGTEAFF
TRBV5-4,CASSSINTEAFF
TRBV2,CASSYQTSGRGAGELFF
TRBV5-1,CASRPGPQQETQYF
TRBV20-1,CSAREWAGGRSETQYF
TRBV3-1,CASSPAVAGGNEQFF
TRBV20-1,CSATQGWQETQYF
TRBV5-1,CASSPNRNTEAFF
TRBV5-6,CASSSTGAYEQYF
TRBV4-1,CASSQDPDRALRAQHF
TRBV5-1,CASSQVSDTQYF
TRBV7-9,CASSTSGITGNIQYF
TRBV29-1,CSAREPSSGANVLTF
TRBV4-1,CASSQEYPTRETQYF
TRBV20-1,CSAPGPSTDTQYF
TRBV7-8,CASSGIAGESPDTQYF
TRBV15,CATSGTVSETQYF
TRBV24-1,CATSAGFSGNTIYF
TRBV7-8,CASSLVSLYEQYF
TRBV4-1,CASSQAIGRGNNQPQHF
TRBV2,CASSGGGAGDQPQHF
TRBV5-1,CASSLPFHGGGDLTGNTEAFF
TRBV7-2,CASSPWRSGELFF
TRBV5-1,CASSSGTGGVEKLFF
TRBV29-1,CSGLAGSETQYF
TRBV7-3,CASSLSYNNSPLHF
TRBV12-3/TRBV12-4,CASRFPGQRNTIYF
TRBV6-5,CASSPSLAEYNEQFF
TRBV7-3,CASSVRDSYNEQFF
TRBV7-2,CASSRQRDWSTDTQYF
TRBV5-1,CASSLGVGMGETQYF
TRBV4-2,CASSLQKDSPAYEQYF
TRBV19,CASSIATSGRGQETQYF
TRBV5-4,CASSPGDRGYEQYF
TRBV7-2,CASSSGDSLSGANVLTF
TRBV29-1,CSVKTNTEAFF
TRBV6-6,CASSLTPGAGENYGYTF
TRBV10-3,CATTRGPNNEQFF
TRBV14,CASSPRAARTEAFF
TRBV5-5,CASSLGSRPDSYEQYF
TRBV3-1,CASSQSSGGINQPQHF
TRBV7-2,CASSLTREQYF
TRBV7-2,CASSQTENYGYTF
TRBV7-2,CASSFLGVAASTDTQYF
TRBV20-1,CSAAPAAGANVLTF
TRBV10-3,CAILAGGHEQYF
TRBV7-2,CASSSTLDNYGYTF
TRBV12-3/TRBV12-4,CASSGGDYTEAFF